The 10 T cell receptor beta chains reported below all come from one sample, sequenced in a study of blood T cell repertoires in COVID-19. The data were produced by immunoSEQ multiplex PCR, yet TCRdb's version contains in-frame clones alone and is incomplete. The table lists about 200,000 clones, 81% of them singletons. The specimen was PBMCs or T cells enriched from blood (not recorded which). These receptors were taken from a woman in her fifties or sixties with acute COVID-19.

The CDR3 DNA reads as TGTGCCAGCAGGGGTCCCGGCGGGGGGCGTAGCAATGAGCAGTTCTTC. Translating it yields CASRGPGGGRSNEQFF. The chain joins TRBV7-2 to TRBJ2-1; 8 nucleotides match TRBD2. Germline lookup yields CDR1 SGHTA and CDR2 FQGNSA. The CDR3 sequence is 16 residues long. Trimming cost V 6 bases and J 6 bases; bases outside gene matches: 13.

This chain links TRBV6-6 with TRBJ2-7; 10 bases are a match to TRBD2. The CDR3 totals 15 residues. Germline values: CDR1 MNHNY, CDR2 SVGAGI (reference sequence). J gave up 3 bases and V 5 bases, and 7 bases lay outside the gene matches. CDR3 DNA sequence: TGTGCCAGCAGTGGTAGCGGGGGGCCTAACTACGAGCAGTACTTC. Translation gives CASSGSGGPNYEQYF.

V and J are TRBV7-6 and TRBJ2-3; 11 bases map to TRBD2. V lost 5 bases, J lost 2 bases, and 3 bases stayed unmatched. The CDR3 loop spans 15 amino acids. Looked up from germline, CDR1 is SGHVS and CDR2 is FNYEAQ. The CDR3 protein is CASSTGLADTDTQYF. The CDR3 DNA sequence: TGTGCCAGCAGCACGGGACTAGCGGACACAGATACGCAGTATTTT.

This clone was counted between two and nine times. The chain employs TRBV5-1 and TRBJ2-7; TRBD1 matches 9 bases. The CDR3 totals 17 residues. V trimming: 0 bases; J trimming: 2 bases; junction bases outside the gene matches: 9. Germline V CDR1 and CDR2: SGHRS, YFSETQ. The CDR3 DNA reads TGCGCCAGCAGCTTGGGAGTGACAGGGGGAGTAACCTACGAGCAGTACTTC. Its translation is CASSLGVTGGVTYEQYF.

With regard to this clone: One junction end disagrees with the germline gene, perhaps due to a read error. V usage is TRBV6-2 or TRBV6-3 and J usage is TRBJ2-3; D may match TRBD1 or TRBD2 (7 bases each). Germline V gives CDR1 MNHEY, CDR2 SVGEGT. This CDR3 spans 16 amino acids. CDR3 nucleotide sequence: TGTGCCAGCAGTAACTCAGGGGGACTACCCACAGATACGCAGTATTTT. It specifies CASSNSGGLPTDTQYF.

The chain links TRBV4-3 to TRBJ2-3, with D unresolved. The CDR3 is 16 residues long. The germline V and J ends were trimmed by 0 bases and 0 bases, with 10 bases remaining between them. Per germline, CDR1 LGHNA and CDR2 YSLEER. The chain's CDR3 is CASSQDRAVSTDTQYF. The CDR3 DNA follows: TGCGCCAGCAGCCAAGATCGTGCGGTAAGCACAGATACGCAGTATTTT.

J is TRBJ2-7 and V is TRBV5-6; TRBD2 matches 9 bases. CDR1 is SGHDT, CDR2 YYEEEE, per germline. V trimming: 0 bases; J trimming: 6 bases; junction bases outside the gene matches: 10. This CDR3 region has 16 residues. The DNA of the CDR3 is TGTGCCAGCAGCTTGGCAGGGACTAGCATTCGGCTCGAGCAGTACTTC. Amino acid sequence: CASSLAGTSIRLEQYF.

This chain joins TRBV6-2 or TRBV6-3 and TRBJ2-5; maybe TRBD2 (6 bases). Germline V gene data show CDR1 as MNHEY and CDR2 as SVGEGT. The ends were cut back, 5 bases at V and 3 bases at J, with 16 bases in the middle. This CDR3 has 15 amino acids. In DNA, the CDR3 is TGTGCCAGCAGTACATATCTAGCGTCCGAAGAGACCCAGTACTTC. This encodes CASSTYLASEETQYF.

The V call is TRBV19, the J call TRBJ1-4; a possible D gene is TRBD1 (6 bases). V was shortened by 7 bases and J by 7 bases, with 19 bases between the two germline ends. In germline, CDR1 is LNHDA, CDR2 SQIVND (reference sequence). The CDR3 spans 15 residues. In nucleotides, the CDR3 is TGTGCCAGTACCCCCCGGCCCAGGGGCGGTGAAAAACTGTTTTTT. Its protein product is CASTPRPRGGEKLFF.

This clone showed up just a few times. The chain links TRBV11-2 to TRBJ2-7; D unresolved. The CDR3 has 13 amino acids. In germline, CDR1 is SGHAT, CDR2 FQNNGV. V lost 4 bases and J 3 bases, leaving 10 bases between the germline ends. In DNA, the CDR3 is TGTGCCAGCAGCTCAAAAACTCTCTACGAGCAGTACTTC. Protein sequence: CASSSKTLYEQYF. Together with reference TRBV11-2 and TRBJ2-7, the CDR3 gives the full variable domain: EAGVAQSPRYKIIEKRQSVAFWCNPISGHATLYWYQQILGQGPKLLIQFQNNGVVDDSQLPKDRFSAERLKGVDSTLKIQPAKLEDSAVYLCASSSKTLYEQYFGPGTRLTVT.